The clone carrying this TCR beta chain was recorded only once. Antigen unknown. The data were taken from a study of T cell responses to AZD1222 COVID-19 vaccine. The study's findings and limits: Spike-specific TCR depth and breadth grew after two AZD1222 doses. Sampling that yielded the repertoires occurred only after the peak T cell response. Donors were mostly white British, more females; clonal diversity possibly underestimated.

Sequenced by immunoSEQ multiplex PCR; TCRdb stores in-frame clones only, minus some. The repertoire includes 150,000 to 160,000 clones, approximately 91% of them detected once, and about 1.6% sits in the top ten. CDR3 length: 15 residues. Germline V gene sequence: CDR1 SGHTA, CDR2 FQGNSA. V was cut by 2 bases and J by 0 bases, with 11 bases left in between. Recipients boosted at about 4 weeks or about 12 weeks are pooled. The genes are TRBV7-2 and TRBJ2-7, with D unresolved. This TCR was recovered from an adult who received the AZD1222 COVID-19 vaccine. Source: peripheral blood, taken 28 days after the second AZD1222 dose. CDR3 sequence (DNA): TGTGCCAGCAGCTTAAGACCATTGAGCTCCTACGAGCAGTACTTC. Protein sequence: CASSLRPLSSYEQYF.